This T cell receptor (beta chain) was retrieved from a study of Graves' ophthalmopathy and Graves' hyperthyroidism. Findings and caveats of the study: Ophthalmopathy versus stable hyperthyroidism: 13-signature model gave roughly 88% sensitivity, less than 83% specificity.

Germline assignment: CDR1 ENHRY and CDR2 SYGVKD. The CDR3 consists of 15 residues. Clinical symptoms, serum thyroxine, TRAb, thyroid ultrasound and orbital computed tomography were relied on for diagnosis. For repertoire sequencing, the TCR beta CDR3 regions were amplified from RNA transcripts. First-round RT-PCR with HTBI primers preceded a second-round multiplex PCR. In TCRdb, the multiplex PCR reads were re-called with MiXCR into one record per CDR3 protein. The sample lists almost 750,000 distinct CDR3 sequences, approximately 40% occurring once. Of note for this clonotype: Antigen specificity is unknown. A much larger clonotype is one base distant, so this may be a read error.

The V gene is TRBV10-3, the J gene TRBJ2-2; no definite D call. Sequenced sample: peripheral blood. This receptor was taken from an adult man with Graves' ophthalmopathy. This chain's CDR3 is CAISADWANAGELFF. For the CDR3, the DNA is TGTGCCATCAGCGCTGACTGGGCGAACGCCGGGGAGCTGTTTTTT.